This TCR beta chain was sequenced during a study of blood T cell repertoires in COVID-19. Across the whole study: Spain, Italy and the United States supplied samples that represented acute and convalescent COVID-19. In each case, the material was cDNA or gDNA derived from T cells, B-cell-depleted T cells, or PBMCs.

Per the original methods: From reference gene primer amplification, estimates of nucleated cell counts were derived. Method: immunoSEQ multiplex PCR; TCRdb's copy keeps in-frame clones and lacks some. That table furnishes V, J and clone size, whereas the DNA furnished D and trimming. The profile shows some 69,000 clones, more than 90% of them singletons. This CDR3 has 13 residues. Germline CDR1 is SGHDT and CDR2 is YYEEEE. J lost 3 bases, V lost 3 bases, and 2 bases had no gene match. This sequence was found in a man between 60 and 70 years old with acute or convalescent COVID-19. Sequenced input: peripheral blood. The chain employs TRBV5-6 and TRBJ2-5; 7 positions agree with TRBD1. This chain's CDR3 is CASSYDREETQYF. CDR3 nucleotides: TGTGCCAGCAGCTACGACAGGGAAGAGACCCAGTACTTC.